A single sample is the source of the 15 T cell receptor beta chains below, sequenced in a study of regulatory T cells in long-lasting Graves disease. Assembly of TCR beta libraries relied on iRepertoire HTBI primers together with Arm-PCR of CDR3 regions. TCRdb redid the calling of the multiplex PCR reads with MiXCR, one entry per CDR3 protein. The sample includes fewer than 500,000 distinct CDR3 sequences, under 20% seen only once; the top ten take 9.5% to 15%. Regarding time point: newly diagnosed GD, antithyroid drugs for less than 3 months. Construction of the TCR library relied on RNA isolated from PBMCs. The same specimen was also included in a second study, on T cells in Graves' hyperthyroidism and ophthalmopathy.

The sample in question was peripheral blood mononuclear cells (PBMCs), obtained at new diagnosis, from a patient treated with antithyroid drugs. These receptors all come from a middle-aged man with Graves disease.

V is TRBV19 and J is TRBJ1-4; the D gene is possibly TRBD1 (5 bases). Germline V gene data show CDR1 as LNHDA and CDR2 as SQIVND (reference sequence). This CDR3 comprises 14 residues. V was shortened by 1 base and J by 2 bases, with 5 bases between the two germline ends. The CDR3 sequence is CASSIAGTNEKLFF. The CDR3 region has the DNA TGTGCCAGTAGTATAGCAGGGACTAATGAAAAACTGTTTTTT.

This rearrangement joins TRBV10-1 to TRBJ2-2; D ambiguous. V was cut by 10 bases and J by 7 bases, with 16 bases left in between. Germline V gives CDR1 WNHNN, CDR2 SYGVQD (reference sequence). This CDR3 region has 13 residues. In DNA form, the CDR3 reads TGCGCCACCGCTCGGACCGTTGGCGGGGAGCTGTTTTTT. It codes for CATARTVGGELFF.

The sample holds a few counts of this clonotype. The V call is TRBV6-5, the J call TRBJ2-5; D possibly corresponds to TRBD2 (5 bases). The CDR3 spans 15 residues. The germline gives CDR1 MNHEY, CDR2 SVGAGI. Between the trimmed V and J ends, which lost 0 bases and 4 bases, there was a span of 12 bases. CDR3 in amino acids: CASSYSISGSETQYF. The CDR3 DNA is TGTGCCAGCAGTTACTCGATATCGGGATCAGAGACCCAGTACTTC.

This chain connects TRBV18 to TRBJ1-2; perhaps TRBD1 as D (6 bases). V dropped 5 bases and J dropped 8 bases, with 15 bases sitting between them. The CDR3 consists of 13 residues. CDR1 is KGHSH and CDR2 is LQKENI in the germline V gene. The CDR3 here is CASSTRGIDGYTF. The CDR3 DNA follows: TGTGCCAGCTCAACCAGGGGAATCGACGGCTACACCTTC.

To note about this clonotype: A much larger clone differs by one base, so this may be a read error. In nucleotides, the CDR3 is TGTGCCAGCAGCTACGGACTAGCGGGAGATACGCAGTATTTT. Translated, it gives CASSYGLAGDTQYF. The J gene is TRBJ2-3, the V gene TRBV11-2, with 11 bases aligning to TRBD2. V gave up 4 bases and J gave up 5 bases; unmatched junction bases: 2. Germline CDR1 reads SGHAT; CDR2 reads FQNNGV. There are 14 residues in the CDR3.

This clonotype was counted ten times or more. The chain carries TRBV4-1 and TRBJ2-6; no clear D. The V end was cut by 0 bases, the J end by 0 bases, with 6 bases between. The CDR3 sequence is 16 residues long. Germline assignment: CDR1 MGHRA and CDR2 YSYEKL. This CDR3 reads CASSQEGRSGANVLTF. The CDR3, as DNA: TGCGCCAGCAGCCAAGAAGGGCGCTCTGGGGCCAACGTCCTGACTTTC.

The DNA for the CDR3 is TGTGCCAGCAGCTCATGGGGGGATCAGCCCCAGCATTTT. This codes for CASSSWGDQPQHF. This chain uses TRBV7-9 with TRBJ1-5; D might be TRBD1 (5 bases). Germline CDR1 is SEHNR and CDR2 is FQNEAQ (reference sequence). The CDR3 sequence is 13 residues long. Between the trimmed V and J ends, which lost 4 bases and 5 bases, there was a span of 9 bases.

This clonotype was found many times. One junction end does not reproduce the germline sequence, and a read error may be involved. The J gene is TRBJ2-7, the V gene TRBV5-1, with D perhaps matching TRBD1 (6 bases). Germline-derived CDR1 and CDR2 are SGHRS and YFSETQ. The CDR3 consists of 12 residues. CDR3 residues: CASSPDRYEQYF. The CDR3 coding sequence is TGTGCCAGCAGCCCAGACAGGTACGAGCAGTACTTC.

The genes are TRBV20-1 and TRBJ2-7; possibly TRBD1 or TRBD2 for D (5 bases each). The CDR3 totals 11 residues. V dropped 6 bases and J dropped 6 bases, with 12 bases sitting between them. Germline CDR1 is DFQATT and CDR2 is SNEGSKA (reference sequence). CDR3: CSAGENSEQYF. The CDR3, as DNA: TGCAGTGCGGGGGAAAATAGCGAGCAGTACTTC.

This clonotype was detected ten times or more. This rearrangement joins TRBV20-1 to TRBJ2-7; possible D gene TRBD1, 6 bases. Germline V CDR1 and CDR2: DFQATT, SNEGSKA (reference sequence). The germline V and J ends were trimmed by 4 bases and 2 bases, with 9 bases remaining between them. The CDR3 has 12 amino acids. CDR3: CSAKQGPYEQYF. The CDR3 bases are TGCAGTGCTAAACAGGGACCCTACGAGCAGTACTTC.

The chain has TRBV10-2 and TRBJ2-7, with TRBD1 matching 9 bases. V was clipped by 8 bases and J by 3 bases; unmatched bases: 5. The germline V gene has CDR1 WSHSY and CDR2 SAAADI. The CDR3 totals 13 residues. The CDR3 reads CASGTGSFYEQYF. In nucleotides, the CDR3 is TGCGCCAGCGGGACAGGGTCATTCTACGAGCAGTACTTC.

Remarks on this clonotype: Being one base from a much bigger clone, this may be a read error. This chain links TRBV28 with TRBJ2-5; 12 nucleotides agree with TRBD2. CDR1 MDHEN and CDR2 SYDVKM come from the germline V gene. The CDR3 extends over 15 amino acids. The CDR3 region has the DNA TGTGCCGGCAGTTGGAACCTAGCGGGGGGGGCGACCCAGTACTTC. Encoded protein: CAGSWNLAGGATQYF.

The rearrangement uses TRBV6-1 and TRBJ2-7; TRBD1 matches at 7 bases. The CDR3 contains 14 residues. Per germline, CDR1 MNHNS and CDR2 SASEGT. With 5 bases clipped from V and 2 bases from J, the junction kept 6 bases outside the gene matches. CDR3 in DNA: TGTGCCAGCAGTCAGACAGGGCAAACCTACGAGCAGTACTTC. It encodes CASSQTGQTYEQYF.

This rearrangement joins TRBV29-1 to TRBJ1-2; no clear D gene. Per germline, CDR1 SQVTM and CDR2 ANQGSEA. The CDR3 sequence is 12 residues long. With 2 bases removed from V and 6 bases from J, the gap between germline ends came to 10 bases. The DNA for the CDR3 is TGCAGCGTTGAAACGGGGATAAATGGCTACACCTTC. This gives the protein CSVETGINGYTF.

This clonotype was counted ten times or more. This sequence joins TRBV6-1 and TRBJ2-7; 7 bases map to TRBD1. The CDR3 contains 15 residues. V gave up 7 bases and J gave up 1 base; unmatched junction bases: 10. Germline values: CDR1 MNHNS, CDR2 SASEGT. CDR3 sequence: CASKEYRGISYEQYF. CDR3 sequence (DNA): TGTGCCAGCAAGGAGTACAGGGGAATTTCCTACGAGCAGTACTTC.